The next 26 T cell receptor beta chains were all read from a single sample in a study of OX40 agonist ivuxolimab in advanced cancers. Library construction relied on the immunoSEQ multiplex PCR assay. The clones in this table, taken by TCRdb from immuneACCESS, are in-frame only. Not every clone is retained; where verified, under half of the shortfall comes from an unresolved V gene, and the cause of the rest is unknown. The sample table contains about 67,000 clones; only one count was recorded for 75% to 90% of them. The ten biggest clones cover 4% to 5% of the sample. The sample was CD4+ or CD8+ T cells sorted from blood, taken in a trial of the OX40 agonist ivuxolimab. These TCRs come from an adult with an advanced solid tumor such as melanoma, head and neck, liver or kidney cancer.

The chain recombines TRBV5-4 with TRBJ1-4, with a tentative D call TRBD1 (6 bases). The ends were cut back, 4 bases at V and 0 bases at J, with 10 bases in the middle. This CDR3 is built from 15 residues. Looked up from germline, CDR1 is SGHNT and CDR2 is YYREEE (reference sequence). The CDR3 sequence: CASSPGTPTNEKLFF. The CDR3 coding sequence is TGTGCCAGCAGCCCAGGGACACCAACTAATGAAAAACTGTTTTTT.

The chain carries TRBV28 and TRBJ2-7; 7 nucleotides align to TRBD1. CDR1 and CDR2 (germline): MDHEN, SYDVKM. The CDR3 is made up of 13 amino acids. J was trimmed by 6 bases and V by 6 bases; bases with no gene match: 8. The CDR3 coding sequence is TGTGCCAGCAGCATGACAGGGCCCGGCGAGCAGTACTTC. Protein: CASSMTGPGEQYF.

J is TRBJ2-4 and V is TRBV28; a weak D match, TRBD2 (7 bases). Trimming took off 6 bases at V and 1 base at J, with 16 bases between the two ends. Germline V gives CDR1 MDHEN, CDR2 SYDVKM. The CDR3 covers 16 residues. The CDR3 reads CASREGRGFAKNIQYF. CDR3 coding DNA: TGTGCCAGCAGGGAAGGGAGGGGGTTTGCCAAAAACATTCAGTACTTC.

The genes are TRBV7-2 and TRBJ1-4, with a weak D call TRBD1 (5 bases). The V gene's germline CDR1 is SGHTA and CDR2 FQGNSA. The CDR3 is 14 amino acids. Trimming took 2 bases from V and 3 from J, leaving 7 bases between them. The CDR3 sequence is CASSLQGSNEKLFF. The CDR3 DNA reads as TGTGCCAGCAGCTTACAGGGCTCTAATGAAAAACTGTTTTTT.

The J gene is TRBJ2-3, the V gene TRBV19; 10 bases line up with TRBD1. The ends lost 4 bases at V and 2 bases at J; junction bases unmatched: 6. This CDR3 comprises 16 residues. Per germline, CDR1 LNHDA and CDR2 SQIVND (reference sequence). This CDR3 reads CASSKTTGGYTDTQYF. CDR3 DNA: TGTGCCAGTAGTAAAACGACAGGGGGCTACACAGATACGCAGTATTTT.

This clone was recorded only once. V is TRBV2 and J is TRBJ2-3; D remains ambiguous. This CDR3 region has 11 residues. V was cut by 9 bases and J by 4 bases, with 8 bases left in between. The germline gives CDR1 SNHLY, CDR2 FYNNEI. CDR3 DNA sequence: TGTGCCAGTAGATTAGCAGATACGCAGTATTTT. This codes for CASRLADTQYF.

This clone appeared once. The chain couples TRBV7-2 to TRBJ2-7, with 11 bases aligning to TRBD2. The CDR3 is made up of 14 amino acids. With V trimmed by 5 bases and J by 5 bases, 5 bases remained unmatched. Germline CDR1 SGHTA, CDR2 FQGNSA. The CDR3 sequence: CASSPSGGPHEQYF. The CDR3, as DNA: TGTGCCAGCAGCCCTAGCGGGGGGCCCCACGAGCAGTACTTC.

The rearrangement joins TRBV5-6 to TRBJ2-3; 7 bases are shared with TRBD1. Germline V CDR1 and CDR2: SGHDT, YYEEEE. The CDR3 length is 17 residues. V gave up 4 bases and J gave up 2 bases; unmatched junction bases: 13. Here the CDR3 DNA reads TGTGCCAGCAGCGGGGGACAGACAGGGAGAAACACAGATACGCAGTATTTT. It specifies CASSGGQTGRNTDTQYF.

The chain has TRBV7-2 and TRBJ1-3; 7 bases map to TRBD1. V shed 5 bases and J 1 base; nucleotides not matched to a gene: 5. The CDR3 covers 15 residues. Looked up from germline, CDR1 is SGHTA and CDR2 is FQGNSA. CDR3 in DNA: TGTGCCAGCAGCATACGGACAGGATCTGGAAACACCATATATTTT. It specifies CASSIRTGSGNTIYF. The full variable domain, its missing parts supplied by reference TRBV7-2 and TRBJ1-3, is GAGVSQSPSNKVTEKGKDVELRCDPISGHTALYWYRQSLGQGLEFLIYFQGNSAPDKSGLPSDRFSAERTGGSVSTLTIQRTQQEDSAVYLCASSIRTGSGNTIYFGEGSWLTVV.

The chain is built from TRBV6-1 and TRBJ1-1, with 9 bases identical to TRBD1. Germline CDR1 is MNHNS and CDR2 is SASEGT. The V and J ends lost 4 bases and 4 bases, in that order; junction bases with no gene match: 7. CDR3 size: 15 residues. The DNA for the CDR3 is TGTGCCAGCAGTGCCGGGACAGGGTATAGCACTGAAGCTTTCTTT. As protein: CASSAGTGYSTEAFF.

The CDR3, as DNA: TGTGCCAGCAGTTACTTCAGGGGCTCCTACGAGCAGTACTTC. It translates to CASSYFRGSYEQYF. The V call is TRBV6-5, the J call TRBJ2-7; tentative D call: TRBD1 (6 bases). Germline values: CDR1 MNHEY, CDR2 SVGAGI. The length of the CDR3 is 14 residues. V was clipped by 1 base and J by 0 bases, with 7 bases between them.

This rearrangement joins TRBV5-6 to TRBJ2-7; 8 bases align to TRBD2. CDR1 and CDR2 from the germline V gene are SGHDT and YYEEEE. Trimming removed 3 bases from V and 5 bases from J; junction bases left unmatched: 10. The CDR3 sequence is 15 residues long. CDR3 coding DNA: TGTGCCAGCAGCTGGGCCGGGACTAGTTCCCACGAGCAGTACTTC. Translating it yields CASSWAGTSSHEQYF.

This sequence joins TRBV7-9 and TRBJ2-1; TRBD1 matches 10 bases. Per germline, CDR1 SEHNR and CDR2 FQNEAQ (reference sequence). The CDR3 totals 15 residues. The junction had 7 bases not matched to a gene; V was cut back by 4 bases and J by 7 bases. CDR3 DNA sequence: TGTGCCAGCAGCTACCGGGACAGGGGTCTTAATGAGCAGTTCTTC. Translation gives CASSYRDRGLNEQFF.

Here the CDR3 reads CASTPGAGNTIYF. Here the CDR3 DNA reads TGTGCCAGCACTCCTGGCGCTGGAAACACCATATATTTT. The gene calls are TRBV25-1 and TRBJ1-3; D remains ambiguous. Germline V lookup: CDR1 MGHDK, CDR2 SYGVNS. This CDR3 comprises 13 residues. V lost 7 bases and J 2 bases, leaving 9 bases between the germline ends.

This clone was found once. This chain links TRBV18 with TRBJ2-1; D remains unclear. Looked up from germline, CDR1 is KGHSH and CDR2 is LQKENI. This CDR3 comprises 14 residues. V was trimmed by 2 bases and J by 6 bases, leaving 11 bases between them. In DNA, the CDR3 is TGTGCCAGCTCACCAAACTCTGACCGCAATGAGCAGTTCTTC. Protein product: CASSPNSDRNEQFF. The full variable domain, completed using reference TRBV18 and TRBJ2-1, is NAGVMQNPRHLVRRRGQEARLRCSPMKGHSHVYWYRQLPEEGLKFMVYLQKENIIDESGMPKERFSAEFPKEGPSILRIQQVVRGDSAAYFCASSPNSDRNEQFFGPGTRLTVL.

V usage is TRBV10-3 and J usage is TRBJ2-7, with D hard to call. Germline values: CDR1 ENHRY, CDR2 SYGVKD. V gave up 2 bases and J gave up 0 bases, with 14 bases separating them. This CDR3 contains 16 residues. CDR3 in amino acids: CAISEPPGLSSYEQYF. The CDR3 region has the DNA TGTGCCATCAGTGAGCCCCCAGGTCTGAGCTCCTACGAGCAGTACTTC.

The chain recombines TRBV15 with TRBJ1-3; 9 nucleotides match TRBD1. J gave up 5 bases and V 0 bases, and 2 bases lay outside the gene matches. This CDR3 has 15 amino acids. Looked up from germline, CDR1 is LNHNV and CDR2 is YYDKDF (reference sequence). CDR3 sequence reads: CATSRDGTGRNTIYF. The CDR3 DNA is TGTGCCACCAGCAGAGATGGGACAGGGAGAAACACCATATATTTT.

The V gene is TRBV6-5, the J gene TRBJ1-2; D uncertain. Looked up from germline, CDR1 is MNHEY and CDR2 is SVGAGI. The germline V and J ends were trimmed by 0 bases and 2 bases, with 4 bases remaining between them. This CDR3 has 13 amino acids. The CDR3 sequence is CASSYSSNYGYTF. CDR3 in DNA: TGTGCCAGCAGTTACTCTTCCAACTATGGCTACACCTTC.

This clone was seen a single time. This chain uses TRBV5-5 with TRBJ2-7; 9 nucleotides align to TRBD1. The germline CDR1 and CDR2 sequences are SGHKS and YYEKEE (reference sequence). V lost 0 bases, J lost 6 bases, and 10 bases stayed unmatched. This CDR3 comprises 16 residues. The CDR3 protein is CASSLEDRGYLREQYF. The CDR3 DNA reads as TGTGCCAGCAGCTTGGAGGACAGGGGATATTTACGCGAGCAGTACTTC.

This chain joins TRBV2 and TRBJ2-5, with 11 bases matching TRBD1. Germline V lookup: CDR1 SNHLY, CDR2 FYNNEI. This CDR3 is built from 14 residues. J gave up 4 bases and V 6 bases, and 4 bases lay outside the gene matches. DNA of the CDR3: TGTGCCAGCAGGGGGGACAGGGGGAGAGAGACCCAGTACTTC. This encodes CASRGDRGRETQYF.

This clone has more than one count but fewer than ten. Other DNA sequences of this sample code for an identical CDR3. V is TRBV10-3 and J is TRBJ1-5; D gene ambiguous. Looked up from germline, CDR1 is ENHRY and CDR2 is SYGVKD. The ends were cut back, 0 bases at V and 2 bases at J, with 8 bases in the middle. The CDR3 is 15 residues long. CDR3 sequence (DNA): TGTGCCATCAGTGAGTCGGGTGTGGGCAATCAGCCCCAGCATTTT. This codes for CAISESGVGNQPQHF.

The chain links TRBV5-1 to TRBJ2-7; TRBD2 matches 11 bases. V lost 7 bases, J lost 2 bases, and 8 bases stayed unmatched. This CDR3 spans 15 amino acids. CDR1 and CDR2 from the germline V gene are SGHRS and YFSETQ. CDR3 in amino acids: CASAPTSGAAYEQYF. Written as DNA, the CDR3 is TGCGCCAGCGCCCCGACTAGCGGGGCCGCCTACGAGCAGTACTTC.

The V gene is TRBV5-6, the J gene TRBJ2-7, with TRBD2 matching 12 bases. Per germline, CDR1 SGHDT and CDR2 YYEEEE. With V trimmed by 3 bases and J by 3 bases, 7 bases remained unmatched. The CDR3 loop spans 16 amino acids. In DNA form, the CDR3 reads TGTGCCAGCAGCTCTGAATCTAGCGGGAGGGACTACGAGCAGTACTTC. As protein: CASSSESSGRDYEQYF.

The chain carries TRBV5-1 and TRBJ2-2; no clear D. The germline V gene encodes CDR1 SGHRS and CDR2 YFSETQ. This CDR3 is built from 14 residues. V was cut by 1 base and J by 0 bases, with 4 bases left in between. CDR3 residues: CASSLRPNTGELFF. For the CDR3, the DNA is TGCGCCAGCAGCTTGAGGCCGAACACCGGGGAGCTGTTTTTT. The full variable domain, in which reference TRBV5-1 and TRBJ2-2 provide the parts outside the CDR3, is KAGVTQTPRYLIKTRGQQVTLSCSPISGHRSVSWYQQTPGQGLQFLFEYFSETQRNKGNFPGRFSGRQFSNSRSEMNVSTLELGDSALYLCASSLRPNTGELFFGEGSRLTVL.

The V gene is TRBV5-1, the J gene TRBJ2-1; no reliable D call. With 0 bases removed from V and 8 bases from J, the gap between germline ends came to 9 bases. The CDR3 is 13 residues long. Germline V gives CDR1 SGHRS, CDR2 YFSETQ. CDR3 coding DNA: TGCGCCAGCAGCTTGGGGCAGTCCCATGAGCAGTTCTTC. Its translation is CASSLGQSHEQFF.

The DNA of the CDR3 is TGTGCCAGCAGCTTAAGGGCCAGAAACACTGAAGCTTTCTTT. As protein: CASSLRARNTEAFF. The rearrangement joins TRBV5-5 to TRBJ1-1; D is undetermined. CDR1 SGHKS and CDR2 YYEKEE come from the germline V gene (reference sequence). Trimming removed 2 bases from V and 2 bases from J, with 10 bases in between. This CDR3 has 14 amino acids. Together with reference TRBV5-5 and TRBJ1-1, the CDR3 gives the full variable domain: DAGVTQSPTHLIKTRGQQVTLRCSPISGHKSVSWYQQVLGQGPQFIFQYYEKEERGRGNFPDRFSARQFPNYSSELNVNALLLGDSALYLCASSLRARNTEAFFGQGTRLTVV.